This passage covers 13 T cell receptor beta chains from one sample sequenced in a study of blood T cell repertoires in COVID-19. Here immunoSEQ multiplex PCR was the method, and the copy in TCRdb shows in-frame clones only, minus some. The sample has about 50,000 clones; 70% to 90% are singletons. Sequencing was done on a sample of peripheral blood. The receptors were sampled from a man older than 75 with active COVID-19.

The rearrangement joins TRBV9 to TRBJ1-1; maybe TRBD1 (5 bases). The CDR3 is 15 amino acids. CDR1 and CDR2 (germline): SGDLS, YYNGEE. The germline V and J ends were trimmed by 2 bases and 8 bases, with 19 bases remaining between them. The CDR3 loop reads CASSVGGSSSTEAFF. The CDR3 DNA sequence: TGTGCCAGCAGCGTGGGGGGGAGTTCTAGTACCGAAGCTTTCTTT.

The rearrangement uses TRBV4-1 and TRBJ1-1, with a possible D match to TRBD1 (6 bases). The CDR3 covers 13 residues. From germline, CDR1 is MGHRA and CDR2 YSYEKL. With 6 bases removed from V and 0 bases from J, the gap between germline ends came to 8 bases. This chain's CDR3 is CASSQGMNTEAFF. The CDR3 nucleotides read TGCGCCAGCAGTCAGGGGATGAACACTGAAGCTTTCTTT.

The chain recombines TRBV30 with TRBJ2-3; 7 nucleotides align to TRBD2. Germline V gene lookup returns CDR1 GTSNPN and CDR2 SVGIG (reference sequence). After removal of 5 bases from V and 2 bases from J, the junction contained 4 bases not matched to a gene. This CDR3 has 13 residues. The CDR3 region has the DNA TGTGCCTGGGGGACTAAACTCACAGATACGCAGTATTTT. This gives the protein CAWGTKLTDTQYF.

This clone was counted between two and nine times. The J gene is TRBJ2-7, the V gene TRBV7-2; 7 bases match TRBD1. The germline V gene has CDR1 SGHTA and CDR2 FQGNSA. The trim removed 1 base at V and 5 bases at J, leaving 14 bases unmatched. This CDR3 region has 17 residues. The CDR3 is CASSLGVGGLLSDEQYF. As DNA, the CDR3 is TGTGCCAGCAGCTTAGGGGTAGGGGGCCTCCTTAGCGACGAGCAGTACTTC.

To note about this clone: This specimen includes other DNA sequences encoding the same CDR3. V gene TRBV28 combines with J gene TRBJ1-6, with 9 positions matching TRBD1. The CDR3 covers 15 residues. In germline, CDR1 is MDHEN, CDR2 SYDVKM. The ends lost 6 bases at V and 7 bases at J; junction bases unmatched: 7. Written as DNA, the CDR3 is TGTGCCAGCAGCACAGGGACAGGGAACAATTCACCCCTCCACTTT. Residues: CASSTGTGNNSPLHF.

The chain uses TRBV12-3 or TRBV12-4 and TRBJ2-7, with TRBD1 matching over 8 bases. Trimming at V came to 6 bases and at J to 11 bases, leaving 12 bases not matched to a gene. The CDR3 spans 13 residues. DNA of the CDR3: TGTGCCAGCAGGACAGGGGACCCTTCGATGAAGTACTTC. This gives the protein CASRTGDPSMKYF.

The chain employs TRBV7-8 and TRBJ1-1, with TRBD1 as a possible D gene (5 bases). Germline values: CDR1 SGHVS, CDR2 FQNEAQ. The V gene lost 4 bases and the J gene lost 0 bases, with 12 bases spanning the gap. The CDR3 runs to 15 residues. The CDR3 nucleotides are TGTGCCAGCAGCTACGACAGAGTTATGAACACTGAAGCTTTCTTT. Translation: CASSYDRVMNTEAFF.

The rearrangement joins TRBV7-8 to TRBJ2-1; D may be TRBD2 (6 bases). Germline V CDR1 and CDR2: SGHVS, FQNEAQ. V was trimmed by 5 bases and J by 4 bases, leaving 27 bases between them. This CDR3 contains 19 residues. The CDR3 loop is CASSRGRSPNLAAYNEQFF. The CDR3 coding sequence is TGTGCCAGCAGCCGAGGAAGGTCCCCGAATTTAGCGGCATACAATGAGCAGTTCTTC.

The chain couples TRBV10-3 to TRBJ2-5, with D uncertain. This CDR3 region has 15 residues. Germline V CDR1 and CDR2: ENHRY, SYGVKD. V lost 7 bases and J lost 3, with 18 bases in between. The DNA of the CDR3 is TGTGCCATCAATTCCGGTAGAGGTACCGAAGAGACCCAGTACTTC. Translation: CAINSGRGTEETQYF.

The chain carries TRBV19 and TRBJ2-3, with TRBD2 identical over 10 bases. V lost 7 bases and J lost 3; bases outside the gene matches: 7. The CDR3 covers 15 residues. Germline values: CDR1 LNHDA, CDR2 SQIVND (reference sequence). CDR3 DNA: TGTGCCAGTAAGAGCGGGAGGGCCGAAACAGATACGCAGTATTTT. Translation gives CASKSGRAETDTQYF.

The chain recombines TRBV7-9 with TRBJ2-3, with unresolved D. V was cut by 4 bases and J by 3 bases, with 8 bases left in between. This CDR3 is built from 13 residues. The germline CDR1 and CDR2 sequences are SEHNR and FQNEAQ (reference sequence). CDR3 sequence reads: CASSSLATDTQYF. CDR3 bases: TGTGCCAGCAGCTCCTTAGCTACAGATACGCAGTATTTT.

The chain has TRBV4-1 and TRBJ2-4; D gene unclear. V was cut by 0 bases and J by 10 bases, with 13 bases left in between. The CDR3 has 14 amino acids. CDR1 is MGHRA, CDR2 YSYEKL, per germline. In DNA form, the CDR3 reads TGCGCCAGCAGCCAAGAGTCCCCCTATACTATTCAGTACTTC. Its protein is CASSQESPYTIQYF.

The genes are TRBV6-2 or TRBV6-3 and TRBJ1-1; the D is unclear. Between the trimmed V and J ends, which lost 0 bases and 3 bases, there was a span of 17 bases. CDR1 and CDR2 from the germline V gene are MNHEY and SVGEGT. The CDR3 has 17 amino acids. CDR3 coding DNA: TGTGCCAGCAGTTACTCGAGGTTTGCCCTACCCGACACTGAAGCTTTCTTT. This encodes CASSYSRFALPDTEAFF.